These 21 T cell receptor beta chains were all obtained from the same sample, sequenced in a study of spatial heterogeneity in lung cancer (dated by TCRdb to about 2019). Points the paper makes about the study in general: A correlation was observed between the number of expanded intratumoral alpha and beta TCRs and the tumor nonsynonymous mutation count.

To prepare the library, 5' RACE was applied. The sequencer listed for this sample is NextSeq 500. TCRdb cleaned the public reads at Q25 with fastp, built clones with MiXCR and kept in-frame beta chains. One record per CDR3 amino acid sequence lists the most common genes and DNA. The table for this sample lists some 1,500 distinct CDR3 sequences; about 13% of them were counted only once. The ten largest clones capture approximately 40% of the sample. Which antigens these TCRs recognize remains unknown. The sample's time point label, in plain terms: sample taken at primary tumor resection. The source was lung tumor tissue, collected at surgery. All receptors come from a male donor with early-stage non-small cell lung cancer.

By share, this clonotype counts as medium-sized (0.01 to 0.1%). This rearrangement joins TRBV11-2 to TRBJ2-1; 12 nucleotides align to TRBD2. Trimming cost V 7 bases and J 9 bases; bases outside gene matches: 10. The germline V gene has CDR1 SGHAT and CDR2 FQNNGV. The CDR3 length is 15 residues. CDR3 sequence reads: CASTPLAGGRGEQFF. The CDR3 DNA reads TGTGCCAGCACCCCTCTAGCGGGGGGGCGCGGTGAGCAGTTCTTC.

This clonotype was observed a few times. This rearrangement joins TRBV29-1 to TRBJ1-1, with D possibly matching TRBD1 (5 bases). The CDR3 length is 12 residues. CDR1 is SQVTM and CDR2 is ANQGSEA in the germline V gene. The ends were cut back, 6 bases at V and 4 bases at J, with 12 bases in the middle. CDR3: CSVGGTGTEAFF. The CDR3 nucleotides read TGCAGCGTGGGGGGGACCGGCACTGAAGCTTTCTTT.

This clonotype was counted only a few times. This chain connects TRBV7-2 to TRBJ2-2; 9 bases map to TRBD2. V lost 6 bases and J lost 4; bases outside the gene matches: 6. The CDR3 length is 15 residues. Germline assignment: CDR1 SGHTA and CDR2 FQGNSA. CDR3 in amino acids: CASRPAGGVTGELFF. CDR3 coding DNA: TGTGCCAGCAGGCCAGCGGGAGGTGTCACCGGGGAGCTGTTTTTT.

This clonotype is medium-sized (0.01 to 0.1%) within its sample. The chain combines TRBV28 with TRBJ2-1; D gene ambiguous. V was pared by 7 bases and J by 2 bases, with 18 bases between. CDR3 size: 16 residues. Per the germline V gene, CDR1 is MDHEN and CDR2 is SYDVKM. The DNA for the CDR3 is TGTGCCAGCATTCCGTCAGGCGGATTTACCTACAATGAGCAGTTCTTC. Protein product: CASIPSGGFTYNEQFF.

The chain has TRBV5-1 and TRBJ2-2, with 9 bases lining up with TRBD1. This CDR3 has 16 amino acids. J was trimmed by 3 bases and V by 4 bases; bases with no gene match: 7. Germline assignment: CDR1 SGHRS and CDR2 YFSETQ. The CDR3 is CASSPRTGVYTGELFF. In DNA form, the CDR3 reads TGCGCCAGCAGCCCAAGGACAGGGGTCTACACCGGGGAGCTGTTTTTT. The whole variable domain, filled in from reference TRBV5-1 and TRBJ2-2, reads KAGVTQTPRYLIKTRGQQVTLSCSPISGHRSVSWYQQTPGQGLQFLFEYFSETQRNKGNFPGRFSGRQFSNSRSEMNVSTLELGDSALYLCASSPRTGVYTGELFFGEGSRLTVL.

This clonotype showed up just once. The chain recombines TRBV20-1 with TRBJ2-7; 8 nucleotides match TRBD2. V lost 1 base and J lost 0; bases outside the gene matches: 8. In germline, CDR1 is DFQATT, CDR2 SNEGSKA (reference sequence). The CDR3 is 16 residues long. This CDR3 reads CSARAIAGKTSYEQYF. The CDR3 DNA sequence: TGCAGTGCTAGAGCGATAGCGGGGAAAACCTCCTACGAGCAGTACTTC.

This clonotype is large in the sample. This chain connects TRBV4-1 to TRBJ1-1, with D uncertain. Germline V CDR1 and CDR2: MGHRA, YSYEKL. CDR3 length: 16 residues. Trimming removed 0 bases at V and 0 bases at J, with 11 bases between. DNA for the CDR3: TGCGCCAGCAGCCAAGATCTTGGGGAGCTGAACACTGAAGCTTTCTTT. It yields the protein CASSQDLGELNTEAFF.

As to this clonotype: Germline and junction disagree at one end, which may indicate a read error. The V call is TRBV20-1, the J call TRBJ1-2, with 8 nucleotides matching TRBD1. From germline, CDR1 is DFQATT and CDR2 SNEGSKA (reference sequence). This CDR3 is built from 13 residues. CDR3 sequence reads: CSARPGQGLWLGF. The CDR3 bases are TGCAGTGCTAGGCCAGGACAGGGTCTATGGCTGGGCTTC.

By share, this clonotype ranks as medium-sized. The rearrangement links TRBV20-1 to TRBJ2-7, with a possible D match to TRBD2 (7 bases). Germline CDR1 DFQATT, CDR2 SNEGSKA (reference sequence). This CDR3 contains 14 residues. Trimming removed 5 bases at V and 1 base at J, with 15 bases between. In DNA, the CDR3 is TGCAGTGCTTACGAGGGGGGAGGGTCCTACGAGCAGTACTTC. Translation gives CSAYEGGGSYEQYF.

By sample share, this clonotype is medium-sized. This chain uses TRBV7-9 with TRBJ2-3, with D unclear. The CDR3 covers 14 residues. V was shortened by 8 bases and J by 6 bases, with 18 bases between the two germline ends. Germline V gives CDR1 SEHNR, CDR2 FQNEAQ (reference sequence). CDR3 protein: CASPPDVSSDTQYF. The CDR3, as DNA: TGTGCCAGCCCCCCGGACGTATCATCGGATACGCAGTATTTT.

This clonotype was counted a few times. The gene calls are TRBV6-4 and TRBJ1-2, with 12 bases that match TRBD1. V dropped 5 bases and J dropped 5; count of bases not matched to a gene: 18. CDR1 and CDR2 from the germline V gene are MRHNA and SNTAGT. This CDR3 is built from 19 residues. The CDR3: CASSHPPGQGAPITYGYTF. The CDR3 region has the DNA TGTGCCAGCAGTCACCCACCGGGACAGGGGGCCCCGATTACTTATGGCTACACCTTC.

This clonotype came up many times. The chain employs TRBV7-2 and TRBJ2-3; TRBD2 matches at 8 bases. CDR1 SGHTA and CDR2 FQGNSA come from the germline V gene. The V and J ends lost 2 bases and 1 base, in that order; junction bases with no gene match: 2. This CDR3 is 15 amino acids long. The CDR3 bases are TGTGCCAGCAGCTTACAGACTAGCGGCACAGATACGCAGTATTTT. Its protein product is CASSLQTSGTDTQYF. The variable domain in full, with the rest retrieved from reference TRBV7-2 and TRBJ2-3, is GAGVSQSPSNKVTEKGKDVELRCDPISGHTALYWYRQSLGQGLEFLIYFQGNSAPDKSGLPSDRFSAERTGGSVSTLTIQRTQQEDSAVYLCASSLQTSGTDTQYFGPGTRLTVL.

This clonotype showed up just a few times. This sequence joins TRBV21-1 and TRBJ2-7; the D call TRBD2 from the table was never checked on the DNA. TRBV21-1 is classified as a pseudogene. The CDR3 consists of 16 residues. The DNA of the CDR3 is TGTGCCAGCAGCAAACTCCAGCCCGCGTTTGTCTACGAGCAGTACTTC. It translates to CASSKLQPAFVYEQYF.

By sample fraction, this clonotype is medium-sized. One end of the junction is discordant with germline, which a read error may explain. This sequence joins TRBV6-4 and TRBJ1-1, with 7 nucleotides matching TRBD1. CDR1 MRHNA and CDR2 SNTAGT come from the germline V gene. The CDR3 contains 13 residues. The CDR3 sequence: CASSPDRDTEVFF. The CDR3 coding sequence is TGTGCCAGCAGCCCAGACAGGGACACTGAAGTTTTCTTT.

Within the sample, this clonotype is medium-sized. CDR3 bases: TGTGCCAGCAGCCCGGACTACACAGATACGCAGTATTTT. Protein: CASSPDYTDTQYF. The V and J genes are TRBV7-8 and TRBJ2-3, with D possibly being TRBD2 (6 bases). There are 13 residues in the CDR3. From germline, CDR1 is SGHVS and CDR2 FQNEAQ. V lost 5 bases, J lost 2 bases, and 8 bases lay in between. Complete variable domain (other parts from reference TRBV7-8 and TRBJ2-3): GAGVSQSPRYKVAKRGQDVALRCDPISGHVSLFWYQQALGQGPEFLTYFQNEAQLDKSGLPSDRFFAERPEGSVSTLKIQRTQQEDSAVYLCASSPDYTDTQYFGPGTRLTVL.

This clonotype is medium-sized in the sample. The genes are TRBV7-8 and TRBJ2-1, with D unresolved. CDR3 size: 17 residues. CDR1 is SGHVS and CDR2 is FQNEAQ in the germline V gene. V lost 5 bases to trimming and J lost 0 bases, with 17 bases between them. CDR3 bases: TGTGCCAGCAGCCCACTCCGGGCCACGGGCTCCTACAATGAGCAGTTCTTC. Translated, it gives CASSPLRATGSYNEQFF. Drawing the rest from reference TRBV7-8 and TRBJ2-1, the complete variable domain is GAGVSQSPRYKVAKRGQDVALRCDPISGHVSLFWYQQALGQGPEFLTYFQNEAQLDKSGLPSDRFFAERPEGSVSTLKIQRTQQEDSAVYLCASSPLRATGSYNEQFFGPGTRLTVL.

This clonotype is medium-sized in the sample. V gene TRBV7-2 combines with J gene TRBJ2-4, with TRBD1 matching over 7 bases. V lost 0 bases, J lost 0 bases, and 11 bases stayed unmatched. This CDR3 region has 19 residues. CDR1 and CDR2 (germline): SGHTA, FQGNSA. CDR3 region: CASSLAGPDRVIAKNIQYF. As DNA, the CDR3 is TGTGCCAGCAGCTTAGCGGGCCCCGACAGGGTCATAGCCAAAAACATTCAGTACTTC.

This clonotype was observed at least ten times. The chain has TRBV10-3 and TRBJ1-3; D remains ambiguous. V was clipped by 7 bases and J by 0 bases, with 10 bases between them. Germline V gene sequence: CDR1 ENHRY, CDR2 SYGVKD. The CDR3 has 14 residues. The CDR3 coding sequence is TGTGCCATCAAGGCCGAAGTCTCTGGAAACACCATATATTTT. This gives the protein CAIKAEVSGNTIYF.

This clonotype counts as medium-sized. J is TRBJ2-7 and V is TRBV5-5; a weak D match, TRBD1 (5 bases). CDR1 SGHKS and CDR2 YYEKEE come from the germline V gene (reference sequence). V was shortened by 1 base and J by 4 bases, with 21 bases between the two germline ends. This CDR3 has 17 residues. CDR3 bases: TGTGCCAGCAGCTTGCTGGGGCAGGGCGTCGTACAATACGAGCAGTACTTC. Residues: CASSLLGQGVVQYEQYF.

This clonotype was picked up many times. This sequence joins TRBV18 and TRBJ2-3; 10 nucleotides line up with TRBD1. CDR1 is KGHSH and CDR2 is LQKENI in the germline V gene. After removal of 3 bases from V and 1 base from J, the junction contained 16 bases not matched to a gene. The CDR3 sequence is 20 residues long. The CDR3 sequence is CASSPARDRGRPMGTDTQYF. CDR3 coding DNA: TGTGCCAGCTCACCCGCCCGCGACAGGGGGCGACCTATGGGCACAGATACGCAGTATTTT.

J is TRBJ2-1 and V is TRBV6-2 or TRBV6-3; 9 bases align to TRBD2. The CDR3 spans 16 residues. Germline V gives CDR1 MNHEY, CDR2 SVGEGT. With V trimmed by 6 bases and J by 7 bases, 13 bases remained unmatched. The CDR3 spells CASSSPGGGARNEQFF. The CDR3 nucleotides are TGTGCCAGCAGCTCTCCCGGCGGGGGGGCCAGGAATGAGCAGTTCTTC.